The present entry profiles one T cell receptor (beta chain) with its context. Its antigen is still unknown. In germline, CDR1 is SEHNR, CDR2 FQNEAQ (reference sequence). V lost 8 bases, J lost 0 bases, and 11 bases lay in between. This CDR3 comprises 13 residues. cDNA carried unique molecular identifiers, and a universal primer site was added by template switching. TCRdb itself ran the 5' RACE reads through MiXCR, one entry per CDR3 protein. The table lists a few hundred thousand distinct CDR3 sequences, 9% to 10% of them singletons. There were only healthy Caucasians among the donors. This record belongs to a study of identical twins. Findings and caveats of the study: Within cord blood, abundant beta clonotypes carried fewer insertions, but memory repertoires showed no such trend. Among monozygotic twins, out-of-frame TCR alpha sharing exceeded what models predicted.

The receptor comes from a woman in her fifties or sixties in good health. The V and J genes are TRBV7-9 and TRBJ2-7; a possible D gene is TRBD1 (5 bases). Specimen: naive T cells sorted from blood. The CDR3 region has the DNA TGTGCCAGCCTGCCAGGGCTCTCCTACGAGCAGTACTTC. Amino acids: CASLPGLSYEQYF.